This note documents a single T cell receptor beta chain sequence. No antigen is known for it. This entry is derived from a study of T cells in localized non-small cell lung cancer. Germline V gene sequence: CDR1 SGHRS, CDR2 YFSETQ. The V end lost 4 bases, the J end lost 4 bases, and 8 bases lay between the germline ends. The CDR3 has 13 residues. Assay used: immunoSEQ multiplex PCR; TCRdb lists only in-frame clones, some missing. The sample has 55,000 to 80,000 clones, 80% to 90% seen once. General observations from the study: Adjacent lung exhibited a median of about 57 among the 100 most abundant tumor clones. Uninvolved adjacent lung, not tumor, had the highest T cell clonality. Heterogeneity remains possible because sequencing was limited to only one tumor region.

The J gene is TRBJ2-2, the V gene TRBV5-1; tentative D call: TRBD1 (5 bases). The sequenced sample was peripheral blood, obtained before any cancer treatment. This sequence originates from a female donor over 55 with stage I lung adenocarcinoma. The CDR3 loop reads CASSRGGTGELFF. The DNA for the CDR3 is TGCGCCAGCAGCAGGGGTGGCACCGGGGAGCTGTTTTTT.